The sequence of this TCR beta chain was determined in a study of T-cell reconstitution after alpha-beta-depleted transplantation in children. This clonotype occurred many times. Library preparation (for TCRbeta) was performed with unique molecular identifiers. TCRdb reprocessed the PCR reads via MiXCR and lists one record per CDR3 protein. The data show about 640,000 distinct CDR3 sequences, around 16% seen once. The V gene's germline CDR1 is DFQATT and CDR2 SNEGSKA (reference sequence). Trimming cost V 0 bases and J 4 bases, with 18 bases left between them. CDR3 length: 16 amino acids. The sequences come from PBMCs from the stem cell graft donor, collected from the stem cell graft. This TCR was recovered from a human donor who donated a stem cell graft to a child with acute myeloid leukemia. The V gene is TRBV20-1, the J gene TRBJ1-2, with a tentative D call TRBD1 (5 bases). CDR3 sequence: CSARDAVRGAGYGYTF. The CDR3 DNA sequence: TGCAGTGCTAGAGATGCAGTCCGTGGGGCAGGCTATGGCTACACCTTC.